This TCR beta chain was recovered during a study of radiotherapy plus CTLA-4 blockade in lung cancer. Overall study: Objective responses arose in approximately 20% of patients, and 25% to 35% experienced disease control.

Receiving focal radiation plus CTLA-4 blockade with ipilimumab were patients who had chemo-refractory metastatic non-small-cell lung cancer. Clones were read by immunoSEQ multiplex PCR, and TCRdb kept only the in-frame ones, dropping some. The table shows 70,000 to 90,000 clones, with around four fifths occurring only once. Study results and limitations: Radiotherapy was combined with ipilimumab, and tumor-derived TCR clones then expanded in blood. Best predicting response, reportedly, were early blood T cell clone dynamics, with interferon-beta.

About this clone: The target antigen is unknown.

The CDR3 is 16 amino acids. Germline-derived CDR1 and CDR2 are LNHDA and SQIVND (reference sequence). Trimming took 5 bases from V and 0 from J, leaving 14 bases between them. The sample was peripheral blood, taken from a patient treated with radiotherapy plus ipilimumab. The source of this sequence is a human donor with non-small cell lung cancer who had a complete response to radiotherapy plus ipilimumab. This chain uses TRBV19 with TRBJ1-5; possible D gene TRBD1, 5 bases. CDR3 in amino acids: CASSSMTVLSNQPQHF. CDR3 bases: TGTGCCAGTAGTTCTATGACAGTACTTAGCAATCAGCCCCAGCATTTT.